This T cell receptor beta chain was sequenced for a study of OX40 agonist ivuxolimab in advanced cancers. About the research overall: Hepatocellular carcinoma, melanoma, renal cell or head and neck cancer affected the dose-escalation patients. Study findings and constraints: A proportion of nonresponders additionally exhibited low normalized T-cell clonal expansion. There was clonal expansion of CD4+ and CD8+ blood T cells by week 6 at 0.1 to 3.0 mg/kg.

Between the trimmed V and J ends, which lost 3 bases and 1 base, there was a span of 12 bases. Germline-derived CDR1 and CDR2 are SEHNR and FQNEAQ (reference sequence). The CDR3 contains 15 residues. In regard to this clone: What it recognizes is unknown.

Patients with autoimmune history or systemic immunosuppression were excluded. The repertoire was sequenced with immunoSEQ multiplex PCR; TCRdb's copy has only in-frame clones and lacks some. This sample has almost 85,000 clones, with approximately 93% found just once. The V and J genes are TRBV7-9 and TRBJ1-1; a possible D gene is TRBD1 (5 bases). The clonotype was recovered from an adult with an advanced solid tumor such as melanoma, head and neck, liver or kidney cancer. The sequenced sample was CD4+ or CD8+ T cells sorted from blood, obtained in a trial of the OX40 agonist ivuxolimab. The DNA for the CDR3 is TGTGCCAGCAGCTTTCCCGACAGTGGGAACACTGAAGCTTTCTTT. Translation: CASSFPDSGNTEAFF.